This T cell receptor beta chain was captured in a study of identical twins. From the 5' RACE reads, TCRdb called clonotypes with MiXCR, one entry per CDR3 protein. The data show about 530,000 distinct CDR3 sequences, about 22% seen once. CDR3 length: 17 residues. The V end was cut by 4 bases, the J end by 6 bases, with 23 bases between. Germline V CDR1 and CDR2: SGHRS, YFSETQ. This sample also belongs to another study, concerning yellow fever vaccine responses in identical twins.

The chain uses TRBV5-1 and TRBJ2-1; D is unclear. Material for sequencing was CD4+ T cells sorted from blood. The receptor was isolated from a woman between 18 and 30 years old in good health. CDR3 in amino acids: CASSPYTLVRRLNEQFF. For the CDR3, the DNA is TGCGCCAGCAGCCCCTATACCCTTGTACGGCGACTCAATGAGCAGTTCTTC.